This T cell receptor beta chain derives from a study of cytomegalovirus exposure and HLA in healthy donors. Germline CDR1 and CDR2: LGHNA and YNFKEQ. CDR3 length: 16 amino acids. The V gene lost 0 bases and the J gene lost 2 bases, with 8 bases spanning the gap. Comment on this clone: The antigen remains unidentified.

Data came from immunoSEQ multiplex PCR; TCRdb stores just in-frame clones and leaves some out. The sample holds tens of thousands of clones, roughly 93% seen once. General observations from the study: First-cohort TCR clusters tended to co-occur in the approximately 120 validation repertoires, a later analysis found. It was confirmed in vitro that a few of the CMV-associated chains were specific for CMV antigens.

This clonotype was sampled from a woman under 30 in good health and CMV-seronegative. The sequenced sample was PBMCs. This chain joins TRBV4-2 and TRBJ2-6; a possible D gene is TRBD2 (5 bases). The CDR3 loop reads CASSQEWGAGANVLTF. The CDR3 bases are TGTGCCAGCAGCCAAGAGTGGGGAGCTGGGGCCAACGTCCTGACTTTC.